The clone carrying this TCR beta chain was detected only once. The data were obtained in a study of T cell changes during pregnancy in multiple sclerosis. The trim removed 6 bases at V and 3 bases at J, leaving 8 bases unmatched. Looked up from germline, CDR1 is MNHEY and CDR2 is SMNVEV (reference sequence). The CDR3 runs 15 residues. Clones were read by immunoSEQ multiplex PCR, and TCRdb kept only the in-frame ones, dropping some. The sample holds about 110,000 clones; around 92% are singletons and the top ten take around 1.5%. The chain uses TRBV27 and TRBJ2-7; the match to TRBD2 covers 10 bases. The material sequenced was peripheral blood, taken after pregnancy. The source of this sequence is a female donor with multiple sclerosis, enrolled in a pregnancy study. The CDR3 protein is CASRHSGRAVYEQYF. The DNA of the CDR3 is TGTGCCAGCAGGCACAGCGGGAGGGCCGTCTACGAGCAGTACTTC.